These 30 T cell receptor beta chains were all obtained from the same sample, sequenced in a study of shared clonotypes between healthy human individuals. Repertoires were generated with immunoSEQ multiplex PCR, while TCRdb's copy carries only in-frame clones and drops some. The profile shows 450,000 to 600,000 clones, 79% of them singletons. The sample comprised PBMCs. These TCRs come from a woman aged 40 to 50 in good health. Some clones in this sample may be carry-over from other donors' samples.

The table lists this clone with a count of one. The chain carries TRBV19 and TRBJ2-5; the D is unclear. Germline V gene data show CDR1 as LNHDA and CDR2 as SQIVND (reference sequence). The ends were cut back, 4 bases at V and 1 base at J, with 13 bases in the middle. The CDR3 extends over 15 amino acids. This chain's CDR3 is CASSTNVLPQETQYF. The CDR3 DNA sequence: TGTGCCAGTAGTACCAACGTACTACCCCAAGAGACCCAGTACTTC.

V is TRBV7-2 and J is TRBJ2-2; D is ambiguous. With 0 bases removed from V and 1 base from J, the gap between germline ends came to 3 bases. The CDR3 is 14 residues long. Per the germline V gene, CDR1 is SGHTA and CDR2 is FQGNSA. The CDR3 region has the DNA TGTGCCAGCAGCTTAGCCAGGAACACCGGGGAGCTGTTTTTT. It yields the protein CASSLARNTGELFF.

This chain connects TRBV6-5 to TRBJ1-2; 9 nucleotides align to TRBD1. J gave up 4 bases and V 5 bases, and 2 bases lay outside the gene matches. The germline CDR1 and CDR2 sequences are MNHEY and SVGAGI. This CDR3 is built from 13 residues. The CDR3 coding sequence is TGTGCCAGCAGTCGGACAGGGGCCTATGGCTACACCTTC. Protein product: CASSRTGAYGYTF.

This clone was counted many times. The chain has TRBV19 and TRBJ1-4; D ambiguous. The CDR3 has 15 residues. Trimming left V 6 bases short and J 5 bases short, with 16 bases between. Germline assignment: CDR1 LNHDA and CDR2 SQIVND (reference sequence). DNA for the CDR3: TGTGCCAGTAGCCCTTGGGAGCAGGCAAATGAAAAACTGTTTTTT. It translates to CASSPWEQANEKLFF.

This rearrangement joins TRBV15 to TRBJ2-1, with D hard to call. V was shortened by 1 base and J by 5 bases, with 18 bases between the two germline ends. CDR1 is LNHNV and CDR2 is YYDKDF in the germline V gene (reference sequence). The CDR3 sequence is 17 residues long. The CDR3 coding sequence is TGTGCCACCAGCAGAGTGGCCATCCTAAGGGTGGACAATGAGCAGTTCTTC. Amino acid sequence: CATSRVAILRVDNEQFF.

The CDR3 region has the DNA TGCAGCGTTGGGATTGGCCCTGGAAACACCATATATTTT. Translating gives CSVGIGPGNTIYF. The chain couples TRBV29-1 to TRBJ1-3; D is unclear. This CDR3 is built from 13 residues. V was pared by 4 bases and J by 2 bases, with 9 bases between. Germline V gives CDR1 SQVTM, CDR2 ANQGSEA. Full variable domain (missing parts from reference TRBV29-1 and TRBJ1-3): SAVISQKPSRDICQRGTSLTIQCQVDSQVTMMFWYRQQPGQSLTLIATANQGSEATYESGFVIDKFPISRPNLTFSTLTVSNMSPEDSSIYLCSVGIGPGNTIYFGEGSWLTVV.

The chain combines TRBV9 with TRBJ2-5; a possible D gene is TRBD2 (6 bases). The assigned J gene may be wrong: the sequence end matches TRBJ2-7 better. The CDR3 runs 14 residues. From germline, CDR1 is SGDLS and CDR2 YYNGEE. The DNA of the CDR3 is TGTGCCAGCAGCGCCGCTAGCGCCTCCTACGAGCAGTACTTC. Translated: CASSAASASYEQYF.

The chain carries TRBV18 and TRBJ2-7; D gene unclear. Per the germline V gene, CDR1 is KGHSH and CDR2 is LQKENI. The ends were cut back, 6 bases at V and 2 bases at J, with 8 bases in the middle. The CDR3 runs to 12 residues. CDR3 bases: TGTGCCAGCTCCCTTAGTCCCTACGAGCAGTACTTC. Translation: CASSLSPYEQYF.

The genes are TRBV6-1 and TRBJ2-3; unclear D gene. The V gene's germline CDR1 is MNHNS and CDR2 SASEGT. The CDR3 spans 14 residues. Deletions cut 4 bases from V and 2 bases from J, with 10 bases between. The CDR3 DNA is TGTGCCAGCAGTGTCCCAGAAGACACAGATACGCAGTATTTT. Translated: CASSVPEDTDTQYF.

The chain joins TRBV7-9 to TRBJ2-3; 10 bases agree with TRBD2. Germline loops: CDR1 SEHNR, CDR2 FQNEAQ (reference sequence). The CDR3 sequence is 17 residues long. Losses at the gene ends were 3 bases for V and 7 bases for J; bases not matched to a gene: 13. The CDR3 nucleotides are TGTGCCAGCAGCTTGGCGTCTAGCGGGAGTGGGGGTCATACGCAGTATTTT. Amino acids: CASSLASSGSGGHTQYF.

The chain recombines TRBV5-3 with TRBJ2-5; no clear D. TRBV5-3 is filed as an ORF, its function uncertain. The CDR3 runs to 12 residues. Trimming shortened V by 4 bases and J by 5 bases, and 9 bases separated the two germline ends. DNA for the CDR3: TGTGCCAGAAGCCAGGATGGGGAGACCCAGTACTTC. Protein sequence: CARSQDGETQYF.

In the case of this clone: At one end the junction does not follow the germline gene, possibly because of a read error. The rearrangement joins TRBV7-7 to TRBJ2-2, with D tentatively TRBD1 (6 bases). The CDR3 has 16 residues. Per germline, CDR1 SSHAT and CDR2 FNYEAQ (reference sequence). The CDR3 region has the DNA TGTGCTAGCAGCTCAACGACAGGAACGAACACCGGGGAGCTGTTTTTT. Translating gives CASSSTTGTNTGELFF.

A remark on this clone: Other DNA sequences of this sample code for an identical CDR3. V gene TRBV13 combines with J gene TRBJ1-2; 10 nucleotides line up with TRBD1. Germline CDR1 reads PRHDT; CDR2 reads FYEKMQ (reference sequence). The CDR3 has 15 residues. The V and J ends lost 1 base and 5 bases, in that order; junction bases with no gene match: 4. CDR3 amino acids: CASSLVGTGAYGYTF. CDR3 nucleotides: TGTGCCAGCAGCTTAGTAGGGACAGGGGCGTATGGCTACACCTTC. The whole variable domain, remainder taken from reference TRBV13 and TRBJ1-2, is AAGVIQSPRHLIKEKRETATLKCYPIPRHDTVYWYQQGPGQDPQFLISFYEKMQSDKGSIPDRFSAQQFSDYHSELNMSSLELGDSALYFCASSLVGTGAYGYTFGSGTRLTVV.

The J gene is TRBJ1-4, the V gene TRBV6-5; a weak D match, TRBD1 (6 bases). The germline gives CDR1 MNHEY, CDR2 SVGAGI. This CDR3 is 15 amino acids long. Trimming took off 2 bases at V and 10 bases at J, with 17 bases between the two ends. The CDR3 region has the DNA TGTGCCAGCAGTTACGACAGGACCACTTCGGGAAAACTGTTTTTT. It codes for CASSYDRTTSGKLFF.

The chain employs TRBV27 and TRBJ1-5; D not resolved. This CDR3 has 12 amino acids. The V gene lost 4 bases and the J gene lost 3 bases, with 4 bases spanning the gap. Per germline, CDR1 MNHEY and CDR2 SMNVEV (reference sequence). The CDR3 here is CASSSYNQPQHF. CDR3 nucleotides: TGTGCCAGCAGTTCCTACAATCAGCCCCAGCATTTT.

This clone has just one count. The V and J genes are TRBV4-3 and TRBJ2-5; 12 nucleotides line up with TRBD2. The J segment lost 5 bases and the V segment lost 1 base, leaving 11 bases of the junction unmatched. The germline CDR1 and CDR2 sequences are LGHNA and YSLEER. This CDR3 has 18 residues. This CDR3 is CASSQGTSGARAGETQYF. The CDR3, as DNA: TGCGCCAGCAGCCAAGGGACTAGCGGGGCTAGAGCTGGGGAGACCCAGTACTTC.

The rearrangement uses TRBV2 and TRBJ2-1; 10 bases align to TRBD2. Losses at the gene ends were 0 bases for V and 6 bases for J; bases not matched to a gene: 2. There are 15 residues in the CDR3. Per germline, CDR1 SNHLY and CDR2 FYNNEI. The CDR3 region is CASSEARTSGNEQFF. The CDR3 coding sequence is TGTGCCAGCAGTGAAGCCCGGACTAGCGGCAATGAGCAGTTCTTC.

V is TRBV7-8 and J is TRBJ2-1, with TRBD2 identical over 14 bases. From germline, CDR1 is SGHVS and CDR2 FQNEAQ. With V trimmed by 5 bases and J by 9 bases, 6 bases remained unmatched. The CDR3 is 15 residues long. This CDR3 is CASSTGLAGGSEQFF. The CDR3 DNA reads TGTGCCAGCAGCACTGGACTAGCGGGAGGATCTGAGCAGTTCTTC. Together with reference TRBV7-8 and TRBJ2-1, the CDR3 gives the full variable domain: GAGVSQSPRYKVAKRGQDVALRCDPISGHVSLFWYQQALGQGPEFLTYFQNEAQLDKSGLPSDRFFAERPEGSVSTLKIQRTQQEDSAVYLCASSTGLAGGSEQFFGPGTRLTVL.

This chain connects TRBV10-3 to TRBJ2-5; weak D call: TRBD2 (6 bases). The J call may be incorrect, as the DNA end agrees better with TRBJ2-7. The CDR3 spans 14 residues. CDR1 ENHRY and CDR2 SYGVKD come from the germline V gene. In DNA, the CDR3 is TGTGCCATCAGGCCCGGGGGTGGGACCTACGAGCAGTACTTC. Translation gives CAIRPGGGTYEQYF.

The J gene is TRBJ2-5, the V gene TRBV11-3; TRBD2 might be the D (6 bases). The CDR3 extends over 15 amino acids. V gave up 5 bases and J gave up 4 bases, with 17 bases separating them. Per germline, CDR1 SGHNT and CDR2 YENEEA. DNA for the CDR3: TGTGCCAGCAGCCCAGACGGACTACGGGGAGAGACCCAGTACTTC. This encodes CASSPDGLRGETQYF.

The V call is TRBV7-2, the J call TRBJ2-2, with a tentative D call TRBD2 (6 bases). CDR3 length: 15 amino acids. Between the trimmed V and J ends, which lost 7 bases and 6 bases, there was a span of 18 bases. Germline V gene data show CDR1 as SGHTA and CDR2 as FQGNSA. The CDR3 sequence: CASTLRREIPGELFF. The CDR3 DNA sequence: TGTGCCAGCACCCTGAGACGGGAGATTCCCGGGGAGCTGTTTTTT. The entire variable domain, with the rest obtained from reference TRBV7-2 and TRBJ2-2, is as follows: GAGVSQSPSNKVTEKGKDVELRCDPISGHTALYWYRQSLGQGLEFLIYFQGNSAPDKSGLPSDRFSAERTGGSVSTLTIQRTQQEDSAVYLCASTLRREIPGELFFGEGSRLTVL.

Here the CDR3 reads CASSPGTQRDTDTQYF. In DNA form, the CDR3 reads TGTGCCAGCAGCCCGGGGACTCAACGAGACACAGATACGCAGTATTTT. The V call is TRBV7-3, the J call TRBJ2-3, with a weak D call TRBD2 (6 bases). Germline assignment: CDR1 SGHTA and CDR2 FQGTGA. V was trimmed by 5 bases and J by 2 bases, leaving 17 bases between them. The CDR3 covers 16 residues.

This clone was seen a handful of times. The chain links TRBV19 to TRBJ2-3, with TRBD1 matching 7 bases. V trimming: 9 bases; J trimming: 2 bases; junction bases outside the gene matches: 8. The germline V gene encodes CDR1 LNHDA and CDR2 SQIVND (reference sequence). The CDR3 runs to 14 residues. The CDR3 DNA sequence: TGTGCCAGCGGGGTTGGACAGGCCACAGATACGCAGTATTTT. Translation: CASGVGQATDTQYF.

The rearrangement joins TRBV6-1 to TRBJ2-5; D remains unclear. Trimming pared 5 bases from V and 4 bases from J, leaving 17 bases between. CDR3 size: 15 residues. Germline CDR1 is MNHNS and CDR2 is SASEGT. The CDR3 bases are TGTGCCAGCAGTTCCCCTGTAGGGTCGGGAGAGACCCAGTACTTC. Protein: CASSSPVGSGETQYF.

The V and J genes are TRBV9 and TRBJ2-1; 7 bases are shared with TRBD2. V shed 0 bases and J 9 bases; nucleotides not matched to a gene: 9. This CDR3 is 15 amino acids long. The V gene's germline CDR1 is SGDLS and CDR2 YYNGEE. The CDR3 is CASSVAAGVAGEQFF. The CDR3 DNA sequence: TGTGCCAGCAGCGTAGCTGCGGGAGTCGCGGGTGAGCAGTTCTTC.

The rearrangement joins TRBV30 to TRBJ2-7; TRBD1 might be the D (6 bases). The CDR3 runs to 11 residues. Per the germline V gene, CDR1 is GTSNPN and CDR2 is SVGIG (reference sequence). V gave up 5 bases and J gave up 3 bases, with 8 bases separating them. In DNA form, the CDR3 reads TGTGCCTGGGGGGACAACTACGAGCAGTACTTC. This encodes CAWGDNYEQYF.

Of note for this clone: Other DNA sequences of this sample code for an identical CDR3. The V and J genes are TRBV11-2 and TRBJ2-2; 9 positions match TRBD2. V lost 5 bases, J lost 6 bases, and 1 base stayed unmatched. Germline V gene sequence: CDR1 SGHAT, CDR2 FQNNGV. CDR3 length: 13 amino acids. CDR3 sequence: CASSLAGSGELFF. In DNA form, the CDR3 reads TGTGCCAGCAGCCTAGCGGGGTCCGGGGAGCTGTTTTTT.

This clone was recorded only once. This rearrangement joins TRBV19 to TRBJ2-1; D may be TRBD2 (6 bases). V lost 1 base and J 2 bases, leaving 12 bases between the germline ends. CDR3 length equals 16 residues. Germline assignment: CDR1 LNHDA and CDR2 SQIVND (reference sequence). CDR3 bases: TGTGCCAGTAGTATAGTAGGCGGGACCACCTACAATGAGCAGTTCTTC. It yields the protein CASSIVGGTTYNEQFF.

CDR3 amino acids: CASSPQGQGGGKLFF. The CDR3 nucleotides are TGTGCCAGCTCACCACAGGGACAGGGAGGTGGAAAACTGTTTTTT. The rearrangement links TRBV18 to TRBJ1-4; 9 bases are shared with TRBD1. With V trimmed by 1 base and J by 10 bases, 7 bases remained unmatched. The CDR3 length is 15 residues. In germline, CDR1 is KGHSH, CDR2 LQKENI.

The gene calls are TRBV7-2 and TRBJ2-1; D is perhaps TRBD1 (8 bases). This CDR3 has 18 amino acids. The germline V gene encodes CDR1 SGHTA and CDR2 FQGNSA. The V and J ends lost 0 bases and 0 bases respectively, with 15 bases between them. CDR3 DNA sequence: TGTGCCAGCAGCTTAGCAACAGGGGGAGGGCCCTCCTACAATGAGCAGTTCTTC. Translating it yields CASSLATGGGPSYNEQFF.